This entry is about one T cell receptor (beta chain). Authors' data handling: It was from reference gene primer amplification that nucleated cell counts were estimated. Using immunoSEQ multiplex PCR, the repertoire was profiled, and TCRdb retains in-frame clones only, with some absent. D and trimming were read from the DNA, whereas the V and J calls and clone size are those reported in that table. The data show about 42,000 clones, over 70% seen once. Unmatched junction bases numbered 10, after V lost 6 bases and J lost 5 bases. Per the germline V gene, CDR1 is SGHTA and CDR2 is FQGNSA. This CDR3 is 15 amino acids long. These data belong to a study of blood T cell repertoires in COVID-19. Across the study: There were acute and convalescent COVID-19 samples, and they came from the United States, Italy and Spain. T cells, B-cell-depleted T cells, or PBMCs supplied cDNA or gDNA.

The sequence was collected from a woman older than 75 with acute or convalescent COVID-19. Input material: peripheral blood. This sequence joins TRBV7-2 and TRBJ2-1; 7 nucleotides align to TRBD1. The CDR3 bases are TGTGCCAGCAGTTTGCGACAGGGCCCTAACAATGAGCAGTTCTTC. Its protein product is CASSLRQGPNNEQFF. Using reference TRBV7-2 and TRBJ2-1 for the parts outside the CDR3, the full variable domain is GAGVSQSPSNKVTEKGKDVELRCDPISGHTALYWYRQSLGQGLEFLIYFQGNSAPDKSGLPSDRFSAERTGGSVSTLTIQRTQQEDSAVYLCASSLRQGPNNEQFFGPGTRLTVL.